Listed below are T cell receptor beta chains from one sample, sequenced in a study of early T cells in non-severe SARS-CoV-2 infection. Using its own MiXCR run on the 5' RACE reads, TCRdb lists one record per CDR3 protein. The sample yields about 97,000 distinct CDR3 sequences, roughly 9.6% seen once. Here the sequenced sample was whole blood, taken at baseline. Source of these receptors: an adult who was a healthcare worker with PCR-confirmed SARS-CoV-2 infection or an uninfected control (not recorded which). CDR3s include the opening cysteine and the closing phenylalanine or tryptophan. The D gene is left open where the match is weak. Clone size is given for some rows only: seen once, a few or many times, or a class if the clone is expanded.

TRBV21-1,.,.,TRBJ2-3,CASSRASGRATTDTQYF,TGTGCCAGCAGCAGGGCTAGCGGGAGGGCCACAACAGATACGCAGTATTTT
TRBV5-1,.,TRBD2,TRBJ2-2,CASSLLSGTGGELFF,TGCGCCAGCAGCTTGCTCAGCGGGACGGGCGGGGAGCTGTTTTTT
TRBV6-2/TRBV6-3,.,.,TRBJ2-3,CASSYSGDTQYF,TGTGCCAGCAGTTATTCAGGAGATACGCAGTATTTT
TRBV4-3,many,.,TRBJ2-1,CASSQDLKYLVHEQFF,TGCGCCAGCAGCCAAGATTTAAAGTATCTAGTGCATGAGCAGTTCTTC
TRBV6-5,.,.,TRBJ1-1,CASSYSILGLAEAFF,TGTGCCAGCAGTTACTCGATTCTGGGTCTGGCTGAAGCTTTCTTT
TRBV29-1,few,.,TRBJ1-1,CSAKQVGANTEAFF,TGCAGCGCCAAGCAGGTAGGGGCGAACACTGAAGCTTTCTTT
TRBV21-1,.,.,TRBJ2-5,CASGGDPKVETQYF,TGTGCCAGCGGGGGAGACCCTAAGGTCGAGACCCAGTACTTC
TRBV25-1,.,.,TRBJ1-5,CASSADLRQPQHF,TGTGCCAGCAGTGCGGACCTCCGCCAGCCCCAGCATTTT
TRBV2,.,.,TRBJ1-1,CASVGAPGTEAFF,TGTGCCAGTGTCGGGGCCCCGGGAACTGAAGCTTTCTTT
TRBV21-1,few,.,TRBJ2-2,CASSIAGVGELFF,TGTGCCAGCAGCATAGCGGGGGTCGGGGAGCTGTTTTTT
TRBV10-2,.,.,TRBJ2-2,CASSLLGGLPGELFF,TGCGCCAGCAGTCTCCTCGGGGGCCTGCCCGGGGAGCTGTTTTTT
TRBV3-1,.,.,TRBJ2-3,CASSQEGAPDTDTQYF,TGTGCCAGCAGCCAAGAGGGCGCACCAGACACAGATACGCAGTATTTT
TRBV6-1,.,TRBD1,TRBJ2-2,CASSASGGDTGELFF,TGTGCCAGCAGTGCTTCAGGGGGCGACACCGGGGAGCTGTTTTTT
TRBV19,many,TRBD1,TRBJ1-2,CASRRDSDYGYTF,TGTGCCAGTAGGCGGGACAGCGACTATGGCTACACCTTC
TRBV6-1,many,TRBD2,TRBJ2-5,CASSGTSGETQYF,TGTGCCAGCAGTGGGACTAGCGGAGAGACCCAGTACTTC
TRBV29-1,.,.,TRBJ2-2,CSVRRGGDTGELFF,TGCAGCGTCCGCAGGGGAGGGGACACCGGGGAGCTGTTTTTT
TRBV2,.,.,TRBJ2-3,CASSEEGGTDTQYF,TGTGCCAGCAGTGAAGAGGGCGGGACAGATACGCAGTATTTT
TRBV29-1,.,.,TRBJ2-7,CSVASANPYEQYF,TGCAGCGTTGCTAGCGCGAACCCCTACGAGCAGTACTTC
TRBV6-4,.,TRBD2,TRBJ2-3,CATARLAAGTDTQYF,TGTGCCACCGCAAGACTAGCTGCTGGCACAGATACGCAGTATTTT
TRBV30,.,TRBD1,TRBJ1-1,CAWSAGTGGFAEAFF,TGTGCCTGGAGTGCCGGGACAGGGGGTTTCGCTGAAGCTTTCTTT
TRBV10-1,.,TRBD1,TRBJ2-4,CASSESIGGWNIQYF,TGCGCCAGCAGTGAGTCGATAGGGGGCTGGAACATTCAGTACTTC
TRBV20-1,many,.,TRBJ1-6,CSARRTANSPLHF,TGCAGTGCTAGACGGACAGCTAATTCACCCCTCCACTTT
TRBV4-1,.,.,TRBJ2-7,CASSHFTPAYEQYF,TGCGCCAGCAGCCATTTCACCCCGGCCTACGAGCAGTACTTC
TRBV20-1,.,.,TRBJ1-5,CSARDQAGIQPQHF,TGCAGTGCTAGAGATCAGGCAGGTATACAGCCCCAGCATTTT
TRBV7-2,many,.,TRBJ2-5,CASRDGFSETQYF,TGTGCCAGCAGGGACGGTTTTAGTGAGACCCAGTACTTC
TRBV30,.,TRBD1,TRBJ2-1,CAWYSGTDRNEQFF,TGTGCCTGGTACTCGGGGACAGATAGAAATGAGCAGTTCTTC
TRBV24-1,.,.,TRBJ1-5,CATSERFSDQPQHF,TGTGCCACCAGTGAGCGATTTTCGGATCAGCCCCAGCATTTT
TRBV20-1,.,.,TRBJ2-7,CSAFQGLEAYEQYF,TGCAGTGCTTTCCAAGGACTCGAGGCCTACGAGCAGTACTTC
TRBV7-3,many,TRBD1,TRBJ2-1,CASSRGQGSYNEQFF,TGTGCCAGCAGCCGAGGACAGGGCTCCTACAATGAGCAGTTCTTC
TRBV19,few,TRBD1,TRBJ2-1,CASSISPTGQGIDEQFF,TGTGCCAGTAGTATAAGCCCCACGGGACAGGGGATCGATGAGCAGTTCTTC
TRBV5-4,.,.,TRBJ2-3,CASSSGHSTDTQYF,TGTGCCAGCAGCTCGGGACATAGCACAGATACGCAGTATTTT
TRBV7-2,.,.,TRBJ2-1,CASSFLPSSYNEQFF,TGTGCCAGCAGCTTTTTGCCGAGCTCCTACAATGAGCAGTTCTTC
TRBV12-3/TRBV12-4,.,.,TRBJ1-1,CASSGLGQYPEAFF,TGTGCCAGCTCTGGCCTAGGACAGTATCCTGAAGCTTTCTTT
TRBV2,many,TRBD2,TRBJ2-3,CASSEGLAGEADTQYF,TGTGCCAGCAGTGAAGGGCTAGCGGGAGAAGCAGATACGCAGTATTTT
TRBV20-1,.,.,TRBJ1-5,CSARDSRGGVNQPQHF,TGCAGTGCTAGAGATTCCAGGGGAGGGGTCAATCAGCCCCAGCATTTT
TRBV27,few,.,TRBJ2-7,CASRQADVYEQYF,TGTGCCAGCAGGCAGGCCGACGTTTACGAGCAGTACTTC
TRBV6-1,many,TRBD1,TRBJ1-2,CASWTGGENGYTF,TGTGCCAGCTGGACAGGGGGCGAGAATGGCTACACCTTC
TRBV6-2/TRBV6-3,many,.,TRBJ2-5,CASSQRGEEETQYF,TGTGCCAGCAGCCAAAGGGGGGAGGAGGAGACCCAGTACTTC
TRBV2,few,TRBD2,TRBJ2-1,CASSGGRAGYEQFF,TGTGCCAGCAGTGGCGGGAGGGCCGGGTATGAGCAGTTCTTC
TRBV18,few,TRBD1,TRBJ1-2,CASSLGQGQTNYGYTF,TGTGCCAGCTCACTTGGACAGGGGCAGACTAACTATGGCTACACCTTC
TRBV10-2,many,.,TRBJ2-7,CASSSGLQYF,TGCGCCAGCTCCTCAGGGTTGCAGTACTTC
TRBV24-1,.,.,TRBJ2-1,CATSDLLGYNEQFF,TGTGCCACCAGTGATTTGCTGGGGTACAATGAGCAGTTCTTC
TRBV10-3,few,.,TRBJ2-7,CAISEGAVGLHEQYF,TGTGCCATCAGTGAGGGTGCAGTAGGGCTCCACGAGCAGTACTTC
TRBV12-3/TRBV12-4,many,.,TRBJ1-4,CASNTGHREKLFF,TGTGCCAGCAATACGGGACACCGGGAAAAACTGTTTTTT
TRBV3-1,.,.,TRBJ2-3,CASSPGRRTSTDTQYF,TGTGCCAGCAGTCCCGGCAGGCGCACTAGCACAGATACGCAGTATTTT
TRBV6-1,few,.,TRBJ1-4,CASRRRDKEKLFF,TGTGCCAGCCGGCGCAGGGATAAAGAAAAACTGTTTTTT
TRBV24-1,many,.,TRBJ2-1,CATSGASAIAGRDEQFF,TGTGCCACCAGTGGAGCATCGGCTATCGCGGGAAGGGATGAGCAGTTCTTC
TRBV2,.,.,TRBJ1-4,CASSPGGYEKLFF,TGTGCCAGCAGCCCCGGGGGTTATGAAAAACTGTTTTTT
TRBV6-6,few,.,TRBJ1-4,CASSYSTRGRVSNEKLFF,TGTGCCAGCAGTTACTCGACCCGGGGCAGGGTCTCTAATGAAAAACTGTTTTTT
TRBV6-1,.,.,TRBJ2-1,CASVTSYEQFF,TGTGCCAGCGTTACTAGTTATGAGCAGTTCTTC
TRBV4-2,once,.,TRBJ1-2,CASSQVGANYGYTF,TGTGCCAGCAGCCAAGTTGGAGCTAACTATGGCTACACCTTC
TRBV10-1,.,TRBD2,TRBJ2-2,CASSDPSGGANTGELFF,TGCGCCAGCAGTGATCCTAGCGGGGGGGCTAACACCGGGGAGCTGTTTTTT
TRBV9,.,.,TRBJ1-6,CASSDYGLSNSPLHF,TGTGCCAGCAGCGACTATGGACTGAGTAATTCACCCCTCCACTTT
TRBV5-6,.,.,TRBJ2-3,CASSNGIPQGTDTQYF,TGTGCCAGCAGCAACGGGATCCCCCAGGGCACAGATACGCAGTATTTT
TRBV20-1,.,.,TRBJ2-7,CSPGSPRRSEQYF,TGCAGTCCAGGGAGTCCCCGGAGAAGCGAGCAGTACTTC